The clone carrying this T cell receptor (beta chain) has ten or more counts. Its antigen is as yet unknown. The time point is: newly diagnosed GD, antithyroid drugs for less than 3 months. The TCR library was made from RNA that had been extracted from PBMCs in TRIzol. Each of the patients was recruited from an endocrinology department situated in Xi'an, China. The germline V gene encodes CDR1 MNHEY and CDR2 SVGAGI. Trimming stripped 2 bases from V and 6 bases from J, with 17 bases between. The CDR3 is 15 residues long. This specimen belongs to a study of regulatory T cells in long-lasting Graves disease. The wider study: Antithyroid drug use was under 3 months in newly diagnosed Graves' patients. Study-level results: Persistent disease preferred TRBV28, TRBJ1-2 and TRBJ2-5.

Library construction for TCR beta used iRepertoire HTBI primers and Arm-PCR of CDR3 regions. In the source study's methods: Identification across samples found some 60 TRBV and over 12 TRBJ segments. TCRdb re-derived calls from the multiplex PCR reads in MiXCR, one entry per CDR3 protein. Clone size and V and J calls follow TCRdb, not the original study. The sample shows 300,000 to 400,000 distinct CDR3 sequences, about 20% of them seen only once. This receptor was obtained from a female donor with Graves disease. The V call is TRBV6-5, the J call TRBJ2-7, with D perhaps matching TRBD1 (5 bases). Sequenced material: peripheral blood mononuclear cells (PBMCs), taken at new diagnosis, from a patient treated with antithyroid drugs. CDR3 in amino acids: CASSYTVLGQGEQYF. Written as DNA, the CDR3 is TGTGCCAGCAGTTACACGGTGTTGGGGCAGGGCGAGCAGTACTTC.